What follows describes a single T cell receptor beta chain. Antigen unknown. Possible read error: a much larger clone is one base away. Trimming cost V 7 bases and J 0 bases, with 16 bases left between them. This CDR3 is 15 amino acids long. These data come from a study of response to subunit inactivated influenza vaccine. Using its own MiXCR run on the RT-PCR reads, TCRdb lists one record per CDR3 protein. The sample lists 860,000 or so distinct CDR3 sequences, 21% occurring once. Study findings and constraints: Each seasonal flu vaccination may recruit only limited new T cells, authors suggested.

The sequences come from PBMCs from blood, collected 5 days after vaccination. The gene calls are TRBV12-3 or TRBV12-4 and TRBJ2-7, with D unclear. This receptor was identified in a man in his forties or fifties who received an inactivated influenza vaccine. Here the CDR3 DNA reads TGTGCCAGCATGCCCTCCGCAGCATCCTCCTACGAGCAGTACTTC. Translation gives CASMPSAASSYEQYF.